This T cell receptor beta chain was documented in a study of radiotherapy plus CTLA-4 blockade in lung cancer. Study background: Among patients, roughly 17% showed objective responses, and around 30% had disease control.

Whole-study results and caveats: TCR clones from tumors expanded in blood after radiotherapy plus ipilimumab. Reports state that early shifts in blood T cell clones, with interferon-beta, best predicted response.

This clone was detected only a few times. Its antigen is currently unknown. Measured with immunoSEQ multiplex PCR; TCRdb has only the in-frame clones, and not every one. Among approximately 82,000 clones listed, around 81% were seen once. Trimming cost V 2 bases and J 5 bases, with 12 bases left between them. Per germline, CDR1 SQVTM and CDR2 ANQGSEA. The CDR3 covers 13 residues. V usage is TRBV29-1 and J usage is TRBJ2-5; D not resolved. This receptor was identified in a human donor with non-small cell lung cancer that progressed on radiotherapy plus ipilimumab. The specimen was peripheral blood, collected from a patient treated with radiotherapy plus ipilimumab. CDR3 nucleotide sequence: TGCAGCGTTGAAATCCTTCTGGGGGAGACCCAGTACTTC. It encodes CSVEILLGETQYF. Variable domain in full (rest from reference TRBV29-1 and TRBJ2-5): SAVISQKPSRDICQRGTSLTIQCQVDSQVTMMFWYRQQPGQSLTLIATANQGSEATYESGFVIDKFPISRPNLTFSTLTVSNMSPEDSSIYLCSVEILLGETQYFGPGTRLLVL.